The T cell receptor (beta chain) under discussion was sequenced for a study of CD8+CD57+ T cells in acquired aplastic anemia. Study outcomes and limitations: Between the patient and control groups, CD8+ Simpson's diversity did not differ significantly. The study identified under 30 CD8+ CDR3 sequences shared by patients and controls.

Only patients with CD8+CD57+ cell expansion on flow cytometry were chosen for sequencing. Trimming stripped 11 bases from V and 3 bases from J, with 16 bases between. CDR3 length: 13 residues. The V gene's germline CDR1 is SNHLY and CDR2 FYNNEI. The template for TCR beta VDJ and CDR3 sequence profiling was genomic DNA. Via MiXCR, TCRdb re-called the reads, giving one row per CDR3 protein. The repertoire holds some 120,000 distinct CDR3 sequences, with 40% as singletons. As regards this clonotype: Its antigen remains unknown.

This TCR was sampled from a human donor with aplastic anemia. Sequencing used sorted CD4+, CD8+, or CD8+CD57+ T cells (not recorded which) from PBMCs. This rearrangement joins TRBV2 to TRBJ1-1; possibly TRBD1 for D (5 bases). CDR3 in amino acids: CAGAVNEDTEAFF. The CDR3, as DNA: TGTGCCGGGGCGGTAAACGAGGACACTGAAGCTTTCTTT.